The clone carrying this T cell receptor beta chain was observed a handful of times. What it binds is unknown. This sample is part of a study of molecular identifiers for immune sequencing clone quantification. Whole-study results and caveats: Among effectors, clones above 20 RNA copies held over 97% of molecules; among naive cells, under 1%.

One entry per CDR3 protein, called by TCRdb with MiXCR from the PCR reads. The table lists over 35,000 distinct CDR3 sequences, around 20% of them singletons. The specimen sequenced was naive CD8+ T cells from blood, with Jurkat cell RNA spiked in. Subset denoted: FACS-sorted CD8+CD4-CCR7+CD45RA+ naive T cells. This clonotype was obtained from a human donor in good health. Some libraries in this study had Jurkat cell RNA spiked in.

CDR3 nucleotide sequence: TGTGCCATCAGTGCCCCCATACGCCCCAATGAGCAGTTCTTC. The encoded protein is CAISAPIRPNEQFF. The chain combines TRBV10-3 with TRBJ2-1; no clear D. CDR1 and CDR2 from the germline V gene are ENHRY and SYGVKD. The CDR3 covers 14 residues. Between the trimmed V and J ends, which lost 4 bases and 6 bases, there was a span of 13 bases.